Here is one TCR beta chain with its context. V shed 1 base and J 4 bases; nucleotides not matched to a gene: 8. In germline, CDR1 is SEHNR, CDR2 FQNEAQ (reference sequence). The CDR3 totals 17 residues. Seattle's cohort entered during active infection and was followed longitudinally. The data were taken from a study of blood T cell repertoires in COVID-19. Study-level background: Sites across the United States, Italy and Spain contributed samples from acute and convalescent COVID-19. Sources were T cells, B-cell-depleted T cells, or PBMCs; the material itself was cDNA or gDNA.

In the study's own analysis: Cell counts per sample came from amplifying reference gene primers. TCRdb's table, derived via immunoSEQ multiplex PCR, lists solely in-frame clones and lacks some. V, J and clone size are taken as reported in that table, and D and trimming were inferred from the DNA itself. The sample consists of approximately 160,000 clones, roughly 84% of them appearing once. This clonotype was obtained from a woman between 55 and 75 years old with COVID-19, enrolled during active disease. The sample comprised peripheral blood. The chain joins TRBV7-9 to TRBJ2-2; the match to TRBD2 covers 8 bases. CDR3 protein: CASSLGTAGGGTGELFF. CDR3 DNA sequence: TGTGCCAGCAGCTTAGGAACTGCGGGAGGAGGCACCGGGGAGCTGTTTTTT.